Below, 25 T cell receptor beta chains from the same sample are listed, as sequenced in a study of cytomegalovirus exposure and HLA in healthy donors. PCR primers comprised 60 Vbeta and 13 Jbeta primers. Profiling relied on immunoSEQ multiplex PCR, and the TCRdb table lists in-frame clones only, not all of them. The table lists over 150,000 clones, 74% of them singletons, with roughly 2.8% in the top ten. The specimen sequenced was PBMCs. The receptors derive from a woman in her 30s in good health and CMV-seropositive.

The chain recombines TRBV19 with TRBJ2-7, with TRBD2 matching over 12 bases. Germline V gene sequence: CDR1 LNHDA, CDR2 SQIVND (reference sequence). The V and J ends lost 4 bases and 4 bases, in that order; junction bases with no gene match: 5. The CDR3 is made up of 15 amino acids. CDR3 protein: CASSTRTSGKYEQYF. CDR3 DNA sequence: TGTGCCAGTAGTACCCGGACTAGCGGGAAATACGAGCAGTACTTC. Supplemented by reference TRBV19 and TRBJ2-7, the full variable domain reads DGGITQSPKYLFRKEGQNVTLSCEQNLNHDAMYWYRQDPGQGLRLIYYSQIVNDFQKGDIAEGYSVSREKKESFPLTVTSAQKNPTAFYLCASSTRTSGKYEQYFGPGTRLTVT.

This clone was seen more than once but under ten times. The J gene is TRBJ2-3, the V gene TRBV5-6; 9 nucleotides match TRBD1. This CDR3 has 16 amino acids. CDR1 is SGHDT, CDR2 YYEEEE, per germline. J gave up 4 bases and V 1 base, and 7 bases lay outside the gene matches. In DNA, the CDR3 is TGTGCCAGCAGCTTGCCCGCGGGACAGGGAGCAGATACGCAGTATTTT. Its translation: CASSLPAGQGADTQYF.

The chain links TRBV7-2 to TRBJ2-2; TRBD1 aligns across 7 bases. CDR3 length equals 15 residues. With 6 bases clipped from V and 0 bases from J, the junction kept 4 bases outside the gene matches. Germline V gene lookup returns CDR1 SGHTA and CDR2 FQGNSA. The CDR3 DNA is TGTGCCAGCAGTAGAGGGACAGCGAACACCGGGGAGCTGTTTTTT. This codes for CASSRGTANTGELFF. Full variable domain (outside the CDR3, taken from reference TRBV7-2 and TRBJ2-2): GAGVSQSPSNKVTEKGKDVELRCDPISGHTALYWYRQSLGQGLEFLIYFQGNSAPDKSGLPSDRFSAERTGGSVSTLTIQRTQQEDSAVYLCASSRGTANTGELFFGEGSRLTVL.

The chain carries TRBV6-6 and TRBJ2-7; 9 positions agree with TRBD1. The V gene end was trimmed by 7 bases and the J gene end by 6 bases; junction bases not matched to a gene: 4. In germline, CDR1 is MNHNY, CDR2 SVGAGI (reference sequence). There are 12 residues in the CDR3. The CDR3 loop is CASTQDRGEQYF. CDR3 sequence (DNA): TGTGCCAGCACCCAGGACAGGGGCGAGCAGTACTTC.

CDR3 region: CASSRLDRGSGTDTQYF. The DNA for the CDR3 is TGTGCCAGCAGCCGATTGGACAGGGGTTCCGGCACAGATACGCAGTATTTT. This chain uses TRBV4-2 with TRBJ2-3; 9 positions agree with TRBD1. Germline CDR1 reads LGHNA; CDR2 reads YNFKEQ. With V trimmed by 4 bases and J by 1 base, 9 bases remained unmatched. This CDR3 is built from 17 residues.

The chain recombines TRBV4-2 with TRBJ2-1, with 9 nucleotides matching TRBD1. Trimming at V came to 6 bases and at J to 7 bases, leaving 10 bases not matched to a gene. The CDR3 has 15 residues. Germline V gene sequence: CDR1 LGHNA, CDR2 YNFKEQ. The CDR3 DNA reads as TGTGCCAGCAGTCCCCGGACAGGGGAGGTGAATGAGCAGTTCTTC. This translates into CASSPRTGEVNEQFF.

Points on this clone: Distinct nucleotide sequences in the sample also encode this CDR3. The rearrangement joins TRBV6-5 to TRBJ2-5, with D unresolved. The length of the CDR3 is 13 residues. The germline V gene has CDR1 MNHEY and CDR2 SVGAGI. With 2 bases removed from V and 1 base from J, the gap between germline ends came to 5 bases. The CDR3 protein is CASSYGLQETQYF. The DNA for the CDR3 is TGTGCCAGCAGTTACGGGCTCCAAGAGACCCAGTACTTC.

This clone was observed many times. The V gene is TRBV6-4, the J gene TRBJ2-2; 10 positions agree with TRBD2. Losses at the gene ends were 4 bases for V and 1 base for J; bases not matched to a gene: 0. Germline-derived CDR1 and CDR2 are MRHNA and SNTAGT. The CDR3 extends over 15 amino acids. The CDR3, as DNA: TGTGCCAGCAGTGTAGCGGGAGGGAACACCGGGGAGCTGTTTTTT. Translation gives CASSVAGGNTGELFF.

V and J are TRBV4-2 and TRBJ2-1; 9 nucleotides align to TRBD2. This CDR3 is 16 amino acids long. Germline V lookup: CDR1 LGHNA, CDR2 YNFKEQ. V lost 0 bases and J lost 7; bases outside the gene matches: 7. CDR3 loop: CASSQEMREGRNEQFF. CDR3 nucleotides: TGTGCCAGCAGCCAAGAGATGCGGGAGGGCCGGAATGAGCAGTTCTTC.

CDR3 protein: CASSLGLAGVLNEQFF. The DNA for the CDR3 is TGTGCCAGCAGCTTGGGACTAGCGGGTGTACTCAATGAGCAGTTCTTC. The gene calls are TRBV5-4 and TRBJ2-1; 10 nucleotides line up with TRBD2. The germline V gene has CDR1 SGHNT and CDR2 YYREEE (reference sequence). J was trimmed by 6 bases and V by 0 bases; bases with no gene match: 6. This CDR3 has 16 amino acids.

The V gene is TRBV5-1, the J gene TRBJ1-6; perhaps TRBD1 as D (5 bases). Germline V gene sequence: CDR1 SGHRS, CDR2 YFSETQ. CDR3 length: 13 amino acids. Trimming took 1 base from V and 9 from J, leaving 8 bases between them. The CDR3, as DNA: TGCGCCAGCAGCTTGTCGGGGGGTTCACCCCTCCACTTT. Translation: CASSLSGGSPLHF.

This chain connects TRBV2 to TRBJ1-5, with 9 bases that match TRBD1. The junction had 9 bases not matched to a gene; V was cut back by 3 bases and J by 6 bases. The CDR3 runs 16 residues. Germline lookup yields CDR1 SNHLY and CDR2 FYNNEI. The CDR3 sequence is CASSDWGQGFSQPQHF. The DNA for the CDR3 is TGTGCCAGCAGTGACTGGGGACAGGGATTTAGTCAGCCCCAGCATTTT.

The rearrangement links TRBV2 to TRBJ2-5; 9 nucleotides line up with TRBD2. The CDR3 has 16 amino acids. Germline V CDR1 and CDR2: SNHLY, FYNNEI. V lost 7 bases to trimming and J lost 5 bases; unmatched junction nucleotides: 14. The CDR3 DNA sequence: TGTGCCAGCACTCCGTTAGCGGGAGTGCTGGGGGAGACCCAGTACTTC. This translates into CASTPLAGVLGETQYF.

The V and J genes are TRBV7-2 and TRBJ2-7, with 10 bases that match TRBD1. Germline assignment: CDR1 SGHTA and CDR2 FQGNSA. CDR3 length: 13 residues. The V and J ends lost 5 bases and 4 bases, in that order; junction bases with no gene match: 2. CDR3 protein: CASSQDRGYEQYF. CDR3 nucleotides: TGTGCCAGCAGCCAGGACAGGGGGTACGAGCAGTACTTC.

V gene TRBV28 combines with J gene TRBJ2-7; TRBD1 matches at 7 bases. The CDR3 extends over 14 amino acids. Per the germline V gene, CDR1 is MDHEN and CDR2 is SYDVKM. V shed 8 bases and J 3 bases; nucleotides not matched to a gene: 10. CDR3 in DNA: TGTGCCAGCTTCCCCGGGACAGTCCACTACGAGCAGTACTTC. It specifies CASFPGTVHYEQYF.

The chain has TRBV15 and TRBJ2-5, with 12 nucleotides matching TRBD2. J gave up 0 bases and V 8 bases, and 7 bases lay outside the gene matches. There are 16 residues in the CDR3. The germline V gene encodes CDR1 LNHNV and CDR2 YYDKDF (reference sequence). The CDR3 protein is CATASGTSGYQETQYF. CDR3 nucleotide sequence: TGTGCCACCGCCTCCGGGACTAGCGGGTACCAAGAGACCCAGTACTTC. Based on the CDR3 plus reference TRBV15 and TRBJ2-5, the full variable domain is DAMVIQNPRYQVTQFGKPVTLSCSQTLNHNVMYWYQQKSSQAPKLLFHYYDKDFNNEADTPDNFQSRRPNTSFCFLDIRSPGLGDTAMYLCATASGTSGYQETQYFGPGTRLLVL.

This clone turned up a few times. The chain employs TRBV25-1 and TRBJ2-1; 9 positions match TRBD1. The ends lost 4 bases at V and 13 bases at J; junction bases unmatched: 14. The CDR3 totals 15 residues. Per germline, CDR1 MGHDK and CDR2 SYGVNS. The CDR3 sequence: CASSAGSGTGSGQFF. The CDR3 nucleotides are TGTGCCAGCAGTGCGGGCTCCGGGACAGGGTCGGGTCAGTTCTTC.

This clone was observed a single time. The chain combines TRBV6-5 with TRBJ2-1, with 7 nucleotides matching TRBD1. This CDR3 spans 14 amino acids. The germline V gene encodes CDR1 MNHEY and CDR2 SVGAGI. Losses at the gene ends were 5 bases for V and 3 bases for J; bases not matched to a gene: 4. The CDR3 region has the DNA TGTGCCAGCAGTCCCCCAGGGGGCTACAATGAGCAGTTCTTC. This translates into CASSPPGGYNEQFF.

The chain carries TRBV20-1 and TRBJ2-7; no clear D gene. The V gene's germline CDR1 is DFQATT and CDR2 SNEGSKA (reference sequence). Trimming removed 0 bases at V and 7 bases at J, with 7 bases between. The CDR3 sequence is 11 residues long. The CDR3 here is CSAREWPEQYF. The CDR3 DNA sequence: TGCAGTGCTAGAGAGTGGCCAGAGCAGTACTTC.

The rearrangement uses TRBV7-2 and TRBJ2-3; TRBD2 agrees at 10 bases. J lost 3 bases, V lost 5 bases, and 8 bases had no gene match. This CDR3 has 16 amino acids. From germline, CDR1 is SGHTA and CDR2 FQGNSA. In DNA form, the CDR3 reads TGTGCCAGCAGCCCGATAGCGGGAGGTTTAACAGATACGCAGTATTTT. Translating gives CASSPIAGGLTDTQYF.

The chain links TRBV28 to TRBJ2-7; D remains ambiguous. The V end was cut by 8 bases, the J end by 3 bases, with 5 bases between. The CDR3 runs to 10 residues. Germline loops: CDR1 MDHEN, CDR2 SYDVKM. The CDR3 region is CASAYYEQYF. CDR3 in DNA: TGTGCCAGCGCCTACTACGAGCAGTACTTC.

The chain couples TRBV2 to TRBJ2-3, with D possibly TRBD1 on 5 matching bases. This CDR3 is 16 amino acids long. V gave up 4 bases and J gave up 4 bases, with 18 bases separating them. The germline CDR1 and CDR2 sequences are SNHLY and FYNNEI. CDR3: CASSGTFGLGADTQYF. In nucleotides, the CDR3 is TGTGCCAGCAGTGGGACATTTGGTCTTGGAGCAGATACGCAGTATTTT.

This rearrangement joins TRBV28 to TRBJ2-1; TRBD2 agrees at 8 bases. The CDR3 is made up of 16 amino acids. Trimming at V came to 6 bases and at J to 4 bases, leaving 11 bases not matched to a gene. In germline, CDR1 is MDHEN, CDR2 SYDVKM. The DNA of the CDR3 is TGTGCCAGCAGACGTACGGAGCGGGAGAGGTACAATGAGCAGTTCTTC. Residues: CASRRTERERYNEQFF.

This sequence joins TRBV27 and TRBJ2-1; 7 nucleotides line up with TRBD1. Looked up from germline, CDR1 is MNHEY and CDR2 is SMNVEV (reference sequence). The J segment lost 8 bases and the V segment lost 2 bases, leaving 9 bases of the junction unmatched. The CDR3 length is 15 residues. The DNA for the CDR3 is TGTGCCAGCAGTTTAGGGGGCAGGGGGAGATATGAGCAGTTCTTC. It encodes CASSLGGRGRYEQFF.

As DNA, the CDR3 is TGCGCCAGCAGCTTAGTAGCGGGAGGCGATGAGCAGTTCTTC. This gives the protein CASSLVAGGDEQFF. The V gene is TRBV5-1, the J gene TRBJ2-1; 10 bases line up with TRBD2. The V and J ends lost 2 bases and 8 bases, in that order; junction bases with no gene match: 4. The CDR3 extends over 14 amino acids. In germline, CDR1 is SGHRS, CDR2 YFSETQ.